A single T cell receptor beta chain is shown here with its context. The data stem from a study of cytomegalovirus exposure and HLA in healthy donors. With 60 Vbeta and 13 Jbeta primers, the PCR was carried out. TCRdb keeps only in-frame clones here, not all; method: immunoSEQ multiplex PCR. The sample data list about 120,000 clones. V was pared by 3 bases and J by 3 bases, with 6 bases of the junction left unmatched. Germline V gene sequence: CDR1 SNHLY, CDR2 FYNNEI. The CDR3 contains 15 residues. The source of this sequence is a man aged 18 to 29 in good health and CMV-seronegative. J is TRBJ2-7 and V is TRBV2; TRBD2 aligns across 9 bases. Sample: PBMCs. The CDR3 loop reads CASSDWAGGSYEQYF. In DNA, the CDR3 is TGTGCCAGCAGTGACTGGGCGGGAGGGAGCTACGAGCAGTACTTC.